The T cell receptor (beta chain) under discussion was sequenced for a study of cytomegalovirus exposure and HLA in healthy donors. General study findings and limits: Generally TCR sequences proved uncommon, though certain public TCRs appeared in numerous donors. In a later analysis, first-cohort TCR clusters were found to tend to co-occur in the approximately 120 validation repertoires.

The CDR3 totals 15 residues. The J segment lost 8 bases and the V segment lost 3 bases, leaving 13 bases of the junction unmatched. The germline CDR1 and CDR2 sequences are GTSNPN and SVGIG (reference sequence). This clone was seen a few times. Antigen specificity is unknown. The repertoire was sequenced with immunoSEQ multiplex PCR; TCRdb's copy has only in-frame clones and lacks some. The data hold roughly 100,000 clones, with around 85% observed a single time. This chain joins TRBV30 and TRBJ1-2; 9 nucleotides match TRBD1. The material sequenced was PBMCs. The origin of this receptor is a man between 18 and 29 years old in good health and CMV-seropositive. In DNA form, the CDR3 reads TGTGCCTGGAGGCGGCTCGGGGACAGGGTTCGGGGCTACACCTTC. Residues: CAWRRLGDRVRGYTF.